This entry lists 23 T cell receptor beta chains sequenced from one sample in a study of cytomegalovirus exposure and HLA in healthy donors (dated by TCRdb to about 2017). Libraries were constructed by the immunoSEQ multiplex PCR assay. A mixture of 60 forward primers for TCR Vbeta segments and 13 reverse primers for TCR Jbeta segments was used in the multiplex PCR. Imported from immuneACCESS, the table was reduced by TCRdb to in-frame sequences with V and J called. These copies leave out some clones; in studies compared against another copy, an unresolved V gene accounts for under half, and the cause of the remainder is not known. This sample holds over 120,000 clones; roughly 80% were observed only once. Around 4.3% of the sample rests with the top ten. Sequenced input: PBMCs. Every receptor here comes from a man aged 35 to 55 in good health and CMV-seronegative.

V gene TRBV7-9 combines with J gene TRBJ2-5, with D possibly being TRBD1 (5 bases). The tail of the sequence fits TRBJ2-7 better, so the J call may be wrong. CDR1 is SEHNR, CDR2 FQNEAQ, per germline (reference sequence). This CDR3 spans 15 amino acids. This CDR3 is CASSFQDRQGYEQYF. The CDR3 nucleotides read TGTGCCAGCAGCTTTCAGGACCGGCAGGGCTACGAGCAGTACTTC.

The chain joins TRBV28 to TRBJ1-2; the match to TRBD1 covers 10 bases. This CDR3 is built from 15 residues. Germline-derived CDR1 and CDR2 are MDHEN and SYDVKM. The V gene end was trimmed by 2 bases and the J gene end by 8 bases; junction bases not matched to a gene: 8. The CDR3 region is CASSLDRGRSGGYTF. DNA of the CDR3: TGTGCCAGCAGTTTAGACAGGGGGCGCTCAGGCGGCTACACCTTC.

V gene TRBV19 combines with J gene TRBJ2-7; 7 bases fit TRBD1. The germline V gene encodes CDR1 LNHDA and CDR2 SQIVND (reference sequence). The V segment lost 4 bases and the J segment 3 bases; nucleotides outside the gene matches: 6. There are 14 residues in the CDR3. As DNA, the CDR3 is TGTGCCAGTAGTAGATCTACAGGGGTCTACGAGCAGTACTTC. This gives the protein CASSRSTGVYEQYF.

This clone was recorded only once. This chain links TRBV29-1 with TRBJ2-7, with 7 bases aligning to TRBD1. V shed 6 bases, J shed 6 bases, and the junction held 17 bases outside the gene matches. CDR3 length equals 15 residues. Germline V CDR1 and CDR2: SQVTM, ANQGSEA. The CDR3 protein is CSVLQGSMLAGEQYF. The CDR3 DNA reads as TGCAGCGTATTACAGGGGTCTATGCTGGCGGGCGAGCAGTACTTC.

The gene calls are TRBV29-1 and TRBJ1-2; 9 bases agree with TRBD1. The CDR3 spans 13 residues. Unmatched junction bases numbered 14, after V lost 7 bases and J lost 11 bases. Germline CDR1 and CDR2: SQVTM and ANQGSEA. CDR3 sequence reads: CSATTGTGRFYTF. The CDR3, as DNA: TGCAGCGCCACCACCGGGACAGGGAGATTTTACACCTTC.

This rearrangement joins TRBV11-2 to TRBJ2-7; D unclear. The germline V gene encodes CDR1 SGHAT and CDR2 FQNNGV. The CDR3 covers 14 residues. V dropped 1 base and J dropped 0 bases, with 7 bases sitting between them. CDR3 loop: CASSLVRSSYEQYF. As DNA, the CDR3 is TGTGCCAGCAGCTTAGTGCGTAGCTCCTACGAGCAGTACTTC.

The chain joins TRBV2 to TRBJ1-5; 8 bases line up with TRBD1. This CDR3 contains 14 residues. The V gene end was trimmed by 5 bases and the J gene end by 6 bases; junction bases not matched to a gene: 6. Germline CDR1 reads SNHLY; CDR2 reads FYNNEI. The CDR3 DNA reads as TGTGCCAGCAGTTCGGACAGGGTAGGTCAGCCCCAGCATTTT. Encoded protein: CASSSDRVGQPQHF.

This rearrangement joins TRBV6-6 to TRBJ2-7, with TRBD1 matching 12 bases. The CDR3 covers 14 residues. V dropped 9 bases and J dropped 6; count of bases not matched to a gene: 9. Germline loops: CDR1 MNHNY, CDR2 SVGAGI (reference sequence). The CDR3 DNA reads TGTGCCAGTGGCCGGGACAGGGGGCCGGGCGAGCAGTACTTC. It is translated as CASGRDRGPGEQYF.

The chain employs TRBV21-1 and TRBJ2-3; the table assigns TRBD1, which was not confirmed against the DNA. TRBV21-1 is described as a pseudogene. This CDR3 contains 16 residues. CDR3 coding DNA: TGTGCCAGCAGCAAGTTCGGGCAGGGGGTAACAGATACGCAGTATTTT. This translates into CASSKFGQGVTDTQYF.

The chain uses TRBV5-1 and TRBJ1-6, with 7 positions matching TRBD1. CDR3 length: 17 amino acids. Germline V gene lookup returns CDR1 SGHRS and CDR2 YFSETQ. V lost 4 bases to trimming and J lost 6 bases; unmatched junction nucleotides: 13. This CDR3 reads CASSPRDSPGSNSPLHF. The CDR3 region has the DNA TGCGCCAGCAGCCCTCGGGACAGCCCAGGTAGTAATTCACCCCTCCACTTT.

The CDR3 nucleotides read TGCGCCAGCAGCTACGGGACAGATACTTCTGGGGCCAACGTCCTGACTTTC. Protein product: CASSYGTDTSGANVLTF. This chain uses TRBV5-1 with TRBJ2-6; 7 bases are a match to TRBD1. CDR1 is SGHRS and CDR2 is YFSETQ in the germline V gene. The CDR3 runs to 17 residues. V lost 3 bases to trimming and J lost 1 base; unmatched junction nucleotides: 7.

This clone was recorded once. J is TRBJ2-1 and V is TRBV2, with 14 nucleotides matching TRBD2. CDR1 is SNHLY, CDR2 FYNNEI, per germline. The J segment lost 6 bases and the V segment lost 5 bases, leaving 3 bases of the junction unmatched. The length of the CDR3 is 15 residues. The DNA for the CDR3 is TGTGCCAGCAGTTTCGGACTAGCGGGGGGCAATGAGCAGTTCTTC. Translation gives CASSFGLAGGNEQFF.

The J gene is TRBJ1-2, the V gene TRBV5-8; 7 bases agree with TRBD1. The trim removed 4 bases at V and 3 bases at J, leaving 3 bases unmatched. Per the germline V gene, CDR1 is SGHTS and CDR2 is YDEGEE. This CDR3 comprises 13 residues. This chain's CDR3 is CASSLDRDYGYTF. The CDR3 DNA follows: TGTGCCAGCAGCCTTGACAGGGACTATGGCTACACCTTC.

The rearrangement uses TRBV5-1 and TRBJ1-2; no clear D. Germline lookup yields CDR1 SGHRS and CDR2 YFSETQ. The CDR3 runs to 13 residues. V lost 2 bases and J lost 2, with 7 bases in between. The DNA of the CDR3 is TGCGCCAGCAGCTTCGGAGGGAACTATGGCTACACCTTC. Protein: CASSFGGNYGYTF. Full variable domain (remainder filled in from reference TRBV5-1 and TRBJ1-2): KAGVTQTPRYLIKTRGQQVTLSCSPISGHRSVSWYQQTPGQGLQFLFEYFSETQRNKGNFPGRFSGRQFSNSRSEMNVSTLELGDSALYLCASSFGGNYGYTFGSGTRLTVV.

The V call is TRBV6-5, the J call TRBJ1-1; 7 positions agree with TRBD1. The CDR3 consists of 14 residues. The germline CDR1 and CDR2 sequences are MNHEY and SVGAGI. Trimming removed 7 bases from V and 1 base from J; junction bases left unmatched: 6. The CDR3 loop reads CASILGGKNTEAFF. The CDR3 coding sequence is TGTGCCAGCATCCTAGGGGGCAAGAACACTGAAGCTTTCTTT.

V and J are TRBV4-3 and TRBJ2-1; D perhaps matches TRBD1 (8 bases). This CDR3 is built from 16 residues. Trimming took 4 bases from V and 1 from J, leaving 14 bases between them. The germline V gene encodes CDR1 LGHNA and CDR2 YSLEER. The CDR3 DNA sequence: TGCGCCAGCAGCCCCGGACAGGGAGGGTCCTACAATGAGCAGTTCTTC. Translation: CASSPGQGGSYNEQFF.

This clone came up once. For the CDR3, the DNA is TGTGCCAGCAGCTTGGCGCAGCGGCCCCTCCACTTT. Amino acid sequence: CASSLAQRPLHF. This chain links TRBV5-6 with TRBJ1-6; D is unresolved. The length of the CDR3 is 12 residues. With 0 bases removed from V and 13 bases from J, the gap between germline ends came to 8 bases. Germline V gene lookup returns CDR1 SGHDT and CDR2 YYEEEE.

For this clone: The germline gene is not matched at one end of the junction; a read error may be the cause. Distinct nucleotide sequences in the sample also encode this CDR3. The chain uses TRBV6-5 and TRBJ2-3; 9 bases are shared with TRBD2. This CDR3 spans 14 amino acids. Germline values: CDR1 MNHEY, CDR2 SVGAGI. CDR3 in DNA: TGTGCCAGCAGAGCGGGGGGCTTCACAGATGCGCAGTATTTT. This encodes CASRAGGFTDAQYF.

This chain joins TRBV18 and TRBJ2-3, with D maybe TRBD2 (6 bases). The CDR3 extends over 16 amino acids. V was shortened by 3 bases and J by 3 bases, with 16 bases between the two germline ends. Germline loops: CDR1 KGHSH, CDR2 LQKENI. The CDR3 bases are TGTGCCAGCTCACCGATCATCGGGGGTTCGACAGATACGCAGTATTTT. Its translation is CASSPIIGGSTDTQYF.

This chain uses TRBV19 with TRBJ1-2; D remains unclear. V lost 5 bases, J lost 5 bases, and 6 bases lay in between. Per the germline V gene, CDR1 is LNHDA and CDR2 is SQIVND (reference sequence). CDR3 length: 11 residues. The CDR3 sequence is CASSVFYGYTF. The CDR3 DNA sequence: TGTGCCAGTAGTGTCTTTTATGGCTACACCTTC.

V and J are TRBV20-1 and TRBJ1-1; no firm D call. The CDR3 consists of 11 residues. V shed 3 bases and J shed 5 bases, with 7 bases lying between them. The germline V gene encodes CDR1 DFQATT and CDR2 SNEGSKA (reference sequence). The DNA for the CDR3 is TGCAGTGCTAGGCTACCGACTGAAGCTTTCTTT. Its translation: CSARLPTEAFF.

This sequence joins TRBV5-1 and TRBJ2-3; TRBD2 agrees at 15 bases. The trim removed 4 bases at V and 2 bases at J, leaving 5 bases unmatched. The CDR3 is 17 amino acids. Germline V gene lookup returns CDR1 SGHRS and CDR2 YFSETQ. Here the CDR3 reads CASSLGTSGGPTDTQYF. Written as DNA, the CDR3 is TGCGCCAGCAGCCTTGGGACTAGCGGGGGGCCCACAGATACGCAGTATTTT.

V is TRBV4-1 and J is TRBJ1-2, with D perhaps TRBD1 (5 bases). CDR1 is MGHRA, CDR2 YSYEKL, per germline. The germline V and J ends were trimmed by 2 bases and 4 bases, with 8 bases remaining between them. The length of the CDR3 is 13 residues. CDR3 loop: CASSQPGPYGYTF. CDR3 coding DNA: TGCGCCAGCAGCCAACCAGGGCCCTATGGCTACACCTTC.